This T cell receptor (beta chain) was documented in a study of CXCR3-negative and CXCR3-positive naive CD8 T cells. Overall study results and limits: Naive cells, whether CXCR3-negative or CXCR3-positive, had similar TRBV-TRBJ usage, while memory cells differed. Comparison of naive cells showed more hydrophobic TRB CDR3s in CXCR3-positive than in CXCR3-negative naive cells. With surface CD5 comparable between naive subsets, TCR strength was estimated using properties derived from the TRB CDR3.

UMI-tagged TRB cDNA libraries were built via 5' RACE. TCRdb reprocessed the 5' RACE reads and keeps a single row for each CDR3 protein, giving no DNA. This table holds over 95,000 distinct CDR3 sequences. Note on this clonotype: Its antigen is still unknown.

The CDR3 is 16 residues long. CD45RO-CCR7+CD27+CD95- cells counted as naive CD8+ T cells. The sequenced material came from naive CXCR3+ CD8+ T cells from blood. Subset: CD45RO-CCR7+CD27+CD95- naive CD8+ T cells expressing CXCR3 (TNR3+). The genes are TRBV12-3 or TRBV12-4 and TRBJ2-7; TCRdb names TRBD2, which stays unverified in the absence of DNA. The TCR was taken from a human donor in good health. Some clones in this sample may be carry-over from other donors' samples. The CDR3: CASSPGPSGSSYEQYF.